This TCR beta chain was recovered during a study of T cell responses to AZD1222 COVID-19 vaccine. Broader study findings: Among spike-specific TCRs, nearly half reportedly target unmutated variant regions.

The method was immunoSEQ multiplex PCR; TCRdb's version includes in-frame clones alone and lacks a portion of them. The sample comprises over 150,000 clones, over 75% of which are singletons, and about 4.5% rests with the top ten. Second doses at about 4 or about 12 weeks were pooled. Concerning this clone: Its antigen remains unidentified.

This CDR3 comprises 13 residues. V was clipped by 4 bases and J by 6 bases, with 9 bases between them. Germline loops: CDR1 KGHDR, CDR2 SFDVKD. The sample here was peripheral blood, taken 28 days after the second AZD1222 dose. V is TRBV24-1 and J is TRBJ2-1; maybe TRBD2 (5 bases). The TCR was taken from an adult who received the AZD1222 COVID-19 vaccine. The CDR3 sequence is CATSEAGVNEQFF. The CDR3 nucleotides read TGTGCCACCAGTGAGGCCGGGGTCAATGAGCAGTTCTTC.